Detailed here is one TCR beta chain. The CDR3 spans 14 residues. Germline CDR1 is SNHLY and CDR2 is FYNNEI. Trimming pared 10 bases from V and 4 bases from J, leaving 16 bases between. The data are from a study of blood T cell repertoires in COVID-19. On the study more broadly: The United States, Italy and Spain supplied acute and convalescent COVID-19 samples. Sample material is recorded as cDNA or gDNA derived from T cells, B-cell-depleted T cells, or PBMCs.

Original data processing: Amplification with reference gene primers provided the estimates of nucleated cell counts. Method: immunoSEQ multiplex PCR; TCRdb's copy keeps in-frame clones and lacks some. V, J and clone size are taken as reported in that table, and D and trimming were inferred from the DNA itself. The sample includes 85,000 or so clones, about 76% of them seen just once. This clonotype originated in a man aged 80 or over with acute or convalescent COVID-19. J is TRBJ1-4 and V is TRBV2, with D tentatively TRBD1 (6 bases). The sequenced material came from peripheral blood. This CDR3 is CATLRQANNEKLFF. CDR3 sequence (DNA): TGTGCCACACTAAGACAGGCGAATAATGAAAAACTGTTTTTT.